These T cell receptor beta chains were read from a single sample in a study of identifying expanded T cells in peripheral blood. Libraries were prepared by immunoSEQ multiplex PCR; TCRdb keeps only in-frame clonotypes and omits some of them. Among 90,000 to 95,000 clones listed, roughly 86% were seen once. Input material: blood. The receptors were sampled from a person aged 18-69 years in good health. The CDR3 runs from the conserved cysteine through the conserved F or W. The D gene is left open where the match is weak. Rows give clone size only sometimes, using once, few, many, or a class for an expanded clone.

J: TRBJ2-3; V: TRBV7-3; D: .; size: .; DNA: TGTGCCAGCAGCTTAGCAAAGGACCAAGGTACGCAGTATTTT; CDR3: CASSLAKDQGTQYF
J: TRBJ1-1; V: TRBV30; D: .; size: .; DNA: TGTGCCTGGAGTGTACATAAGAACACTGAAGCTTTCTTT; CDR3: CAWSVHKNTEAFF
J: TRBJ1-1; V: TRBV7-2; D: .; size: .; DNA: TGTGCCAGCAGCGTCCGGACTTTGGGCACTGAAGCTTTCTTT; CDR3: CASSVRTLGTEAFF
J: TRBJ2-2; V: TRBV19; D: .; size: .; DNA: TGTGCCAGTAGTATAGGGTTTTATGCCGGGGAGCTGTTTTTT; CDR3: CASSIGFYAGELFF
J: TRBJ2-1; V: TRBV1; D: .; size: .; DNA: TGCACCAGCAGCCAAGATCTTGATCCTAGCGGGGAGAGCTCCTACAATGAGCAGTTCTTC; CDR3: CTSSQDLDPSGESSYNEQFF
J: TRBJ2-1; V: TRBV9; D: .; size: .; DNA: TGTGCCAGCAGCGCCGGGATTTACAATGAGCAGTTCTTC; CDR3: CASSAGIYNEQFF
J: TRBJ1-1; V: TRBV6-5; D: .; size: .; DNA: TGTGCCAGCAGTTACTCCTCAGGCGCTGAAGCTTTCTTT; CDR3: CASSYSSGAEAFF
J: TRBJ1-1; V: TRBV7-2; D: .; size: .; DNA: TGTGCCAGCAGCTTATATGGCCCAAAAGAAGCTTTCTTT; CDR3: CASSLYGPKEAFF
J: TRBJ2-7; V: TRBV7-2; D: .; size: .; DNA: TGTGCCAGCAGCCCGGCCGGGTCCTACGAGCAGTACTTC; CDR3: CASSPAGSYEQYF
J: TRBJ2-7; V: TRBV5-1; D: .; size: .; DNA: TGCGCCAGCAGCCCTTCCGGGACCGTCTTAGTCGAGCAGTACTTC; CDR3: CASSPSGTVLVEQYF
J: TRBJ2-7; V: TRBV9; D: .; size: .; DNA: TGTGCCAGCAGCGTAGATCTAGTCCACGAGCAGTACTTC; CDR3: CASSVDLVHEQYF
J: TRBJ1-5; V: TRBV18; D: .; size: .; DNA: TGTGCCAGCTCCCTCACGGTCACGGCCAATCAGCCCCAGCATTTT; CDR3: CASSLTVTANQPQHF
J: TRBJ2-1; V: TRBV4-1; D: .; size: .; DNA: TGCGCCAGCAGCCAAGATGGACCGTTCCCCTACAATGAGCAGTTCTTC; CDR3: CASSQDGPFPYNEQFF
J: TRBJ1-5; V: TRBV2; D: .; size: .; DNA: TGTGCCAGCACCGTAGACAGGATCGGGAATCAGCCCCAGCATTTT; CDR3: CASTVDRIGNQPQHF
J: TRBJ1-4; V: TRBV25-1; D: TRBD1; size: .; DNA: TGTGCCAGCAGTAGACCGGGACAGGGAGGGGAAAAACTGTTTTTT; CDR3: CASSRPGQGGEKLFF
J: TRBJ1-6; V: TRBV4-2; D: .; size: few; DNA: TGTGCCAGCAACCCGCGGGGGTCAATAGATTCACCCCTCCACTTT; CDR3: CASNPRGSIDSPLHF
J: TRBJ1-1; V: TRBV2; D: TRBD1; size: .; DNA: TGTGCCAGCGCTGACAGGGGGGTGAACACTGAAGCTTTCTTT; CDR3: CASADRGVNTEAFF
J: TRBJ1-6; V: TRBV11-3; D: .; size: .; DNA: TGTGCCAGCAGCTTAGGACGGACAGATTCACCCCTCCACTTT; CDR3: CASSLGRTDSPLHF
J: TRBJ2-3; V: TRBV18; D: TRBD2; size: .; DNA: TGTGCCAGCTCACCCTCGCGGGGGGCAAACACAGATACGCAGTATTTT; CDR3: CASSPSRGANTDTQYF
J: TRBJ2-7; V: TRBV19; D: .; size: once; DNA: TGTGCCAGTAGCCTCCGGGGAGGGGGCTACGAGCAGTACTTC; CDR3: CASSLRGGGYEQYF
J: TRBJ2-6; V: TRBV7-2; D: .; size: .; DNA: TGTGCCAGCAGCCTAGACGGCTCTGGGGCCAACGTCCTGACTTTC; CDR3: CASSLDGSGANVLTF
J: TRBJ1-4; V: TRBV25-1; D: .; size: .; DNA: TGTGCCAGCAGCGAGAGCACCGGGAGTATGGGCGAAAAACTGTTTTTT; CDR3: CASSESTGSMGEKLFF
J: TRBJ2-3; V: TRBV7-2; D: .; size: few; DNA: TGTGCCAGCAGCTTAGCGGAGCGGGATACGCAGTATTTT; CDR3: CASSLAERDTQYF
J: TRBJ1-4; V: TRBV4-2; D: .; size: .; DNA: TGTGCCAGCAGCCAAGATCGAGGAACAACTAATGAAAAACTGTTTTTT; CDR3: CASSQDRGTTNEKLFF
J: TRBJ2-3; V: TRBV5-1; D: TRBD1; size: once; DNA: TGCGCCAGCAGTTCGGACAGGGGGCTTTTGTATTTT; CDR3: CASSSDRGLLYF
J: TRBJ2-1; V: TRBV18; D: TRBD2; size: .; DNA: TGTGCCAGCTCACCGACGGGGGGGCGATACAATGAGCAGTTCTTC; CDR3: CASSPTGGRYNEQFF
J: TRBJ2-7; V: TRBV23-1; D: TRBD2; size: .; DNA: TGCGCCAGCAGTCAATACCTAGCGGGGACCTCCTACGAGCAGTACTTC; CDR3: CASSQYLAGTSYEQYF
J: TRBJ2-5; V: TRBV9; D: TRBD1; size: .; DNA: TGTGCCAGCAGCGTAGAGGGGGCTCAAGAGACCCAGTACTTC; CDR3: CASSVEGAQETQYF
J: TRBJ2-1; V: TRBV6-6; D: .; size: .; DNA: TGTGCCAGCAGTTACCCGTGGAGGGGCCATTTTGAGCAGTTCTTC; CDR3: CASSYPWRGHFEQFF
J: TRBJ2-2; V: TRBV11-2; D: .; size: .; DNA: TGTGCCAGCAGCTTAGATGCCGCCCTGGACACCGGGGAGCTGTTTTTT; CDR3: CASSLDAALDTGELFF
J: TRBJ1-2; V: TRBV9; D: .; size: .; DNA: TGTGCCAGCAGGGGTCAGGGGTGGGCCTATGGCTACACCTTC; CDR3: CASRGQGWAYGYTF
J: TRBJ2-5; V: TRBV9; D: .; size: .; DNA: TGTGCCAGCAGCGCCGACACAAACGAAGAGACCCAGTACTTC; CDR3: CASSADTNEETQYF
J: TRBJ1-3; V: TRBV19; D: TRBD1; size: .; DNA: TGTGCCAGTAGTAACGCCAGGGGGGGAAACACCATATATTTT; CDR3: CASSNARGGNTIYF
J: TRBJ2-2; V: TRBV7-3; D: TRBD2; size: .; DNA: TGTGCCAGCAGCCCCTCAGCTAGCGGTAACACCGGGGAGCTGTTTTTT; CDR3: CASSPSASGNTGELFF
J: TRBJ2-1; V: TRBV6-1; D: TRBD1; size: .; DNA: TGTGCCAGTACCCGGGACAGCCCGTACAATGAGCAGTTCTTC; CDR3: CASTRDSPYNEQFF
J: TRBJ2-6; V: TRBV7-3; D: .; size: once; DNA: TGTGCCAGCAGCTTAGGAGGGGGGGCCTCTGGGGCCAACGTCCTGACTTTC; CDR3: CASSLGGGASGANVLTF
J: TRBJ1-5; V: TRBV6-1; D: .; size: .; DNA: TGTGCCAGCAGTGATTGGCTACGTCTTCAGCCCCAGCATTTT; CDR3: CASSDWLRLQPQHF
J: TRBJ1-1; V: TRBV18; D: TRBD1; size: .; DNA: TGTGCCAGCTCACCGAGGGACAGAGGAGCTTTCTTT; CDR3: CASSPRDRGAFF
J: TRBJ2-1; V: TRBV6-5; D: .; size: .; DNA: TGTGCCAGCAGTTATCAAAGGGGCTACAATGAGCAGTTCTTC; CDR3: CASSYQRGYNEQFF
J: TRBJ1-1; V: TRBV6-6; D: .; size: .; DNA: TGTGCCAGCAGTTACTCGCGGGGCACTGAAGCTTTCTTT; CDR3: CASSYSRGTEAFF
J: TRBJ1-4; V: TRBV5-6; D: .; size: once; DNA: TGTGCCAGCAGCTTGACAGTGGCTGAGGGACGGTCTAATGAAAAACTGTTTTTT; CDR3: CASSLTVAEGRSNEKLFF
J: TRBJ1-2; V: TRBV5-1; D: .; size: .; DNA: TGCGCCAGCAGCTACACAGTGAACTATGGCTACACCTTC; CDR3: CASSYTVNYGYTF
J: TRBJ2-1; V: TRBV7-9; D: TRBD2; size: .; DNA: TGTGCCAGCAGCTTAGTGAGGGTAGCGGGAGGGCCGGCTATCCAGCAGTTCTTC; CDR3: CASSLVRVAGGPAIQQFF
J: TRBJ1-1; V: TRBV19; D: TRBD1; size: .; DNA: TGTGCCAGTAGTATCGGGACAGCGTTTGTGAACACTGAAGCTTTCTTT; CDR3: CASSIGTAFVNTEAFF
J: TRBJ1-2; V: TRBV5-1; D: .; size: once; DNA: TGCGCCAGCAGCTACGGGGTGGGGGGCTCAAACTATGGCTACACCTTC; CDR3: CASSYGVGGSNYGYTF
J: TRBJ2-2; V: TRBV6-1; D: TRBD1; size: .; DNA: TGTGCCAGCAGTGAACTTAGGACAGGGGAGGCCGGGGAGCTGTTTTTT; CDR3: CASSELRTGEAGELFF
J: TRBJ2-7; V: TRBV7-2; D: TRBD2; size: .; DNA: TGTGCCAGCAGCTTAGGACTAGCGGGAGGCGCGGCGTACGAGCAGTACTTC; CDR3: CASSLGLAGGAAYEQYF
J: TRBJ2-7; V: TRBV27; D: .; size: .; DNA: TGTGCCAGCGGATCTCCAGGAAGGGCCTACGAGCAGTACTTC; CDR3: CASGSPGRAYEQYF
J: TRBJ2-6; V: TRBV7-6; D: .; size: .; DNA: TGTGCCAGCAGCCGTTCTGGGGCCAACGTCCTGACTTTC; CDR3: CASSRSGANVLTF
J: TRBJ2-7; V: TRBV2; D: .; size: many; DNA: TGTGCCAGCAGTACAGGGTTTGGCGAGCAGTACTTC; CDR3: CASSTGFGEQYF